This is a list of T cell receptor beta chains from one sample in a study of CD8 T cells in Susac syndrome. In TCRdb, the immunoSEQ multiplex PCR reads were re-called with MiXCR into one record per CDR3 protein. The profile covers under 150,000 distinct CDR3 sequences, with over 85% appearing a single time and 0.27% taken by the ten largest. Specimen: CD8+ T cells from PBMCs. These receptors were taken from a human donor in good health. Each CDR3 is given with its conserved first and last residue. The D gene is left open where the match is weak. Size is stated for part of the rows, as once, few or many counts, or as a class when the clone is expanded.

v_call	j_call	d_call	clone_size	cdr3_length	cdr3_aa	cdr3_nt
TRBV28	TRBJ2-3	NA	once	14	CASSFRRGWDTQYF	TGTGCCAGCAGTTTTCGACGGGGATGGGATACGCAGTATTTT
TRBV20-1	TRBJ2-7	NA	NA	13	CSAVDPGGNEQYF	TGCAGTGCGGTCGACCCTGGGGGAAACGAGCAGTACTTC
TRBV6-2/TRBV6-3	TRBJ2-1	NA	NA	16	CASIKRGSAAYNEQFF	TGTGCCAGCATCAAAAGGGGTAGCGCGGCCTACAATGAGCAGTTCTTC
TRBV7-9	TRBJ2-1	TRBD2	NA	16	CASSRSGRGAYNEQFF	TGTGCCAGCAGCCGTAGCGGGAGAGGGGCCTACAATGAGCAGTTCTTC
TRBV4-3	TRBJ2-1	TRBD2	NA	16	CASSQEREGLGNEQFF	TGCGCCAGCAGCCAAGAGCGGGAGGGCCTTGGGAATGAGCAGTTCTTC
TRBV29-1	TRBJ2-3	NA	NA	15	CSVPPMGGDADTQYF	TGCAGCGTCCCCCCCATGGGGGGAGACGCAGATACGCAGTATTTT
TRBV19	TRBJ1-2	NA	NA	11	CATFWGDGYTF	TGTGCCACCTTTTGGGGAGATGGCTACACCTTC
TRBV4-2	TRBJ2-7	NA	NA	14	CASSQVAGIYEQYF	TGTGCCAGCAGCCAAGTCGCGGGTATCTACGAGCAGTACTTC
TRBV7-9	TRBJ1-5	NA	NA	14	CASTESGSNQPQHF	TGTGCCAGCACCGAATCTGGTAGCAATCAGCCCCAGCATTTT
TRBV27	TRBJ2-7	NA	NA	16	CASSLSSLDRTYEQYF	TGTGCCAGCAGTTTATCGAGCCTGGACAGAACCTACGAGCAGTACTTC
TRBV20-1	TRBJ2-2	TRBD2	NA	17	CSARDVWTSGSTGELFF	TGCAGTGCTAGAGATGTCTGGACTAGCGGGAGTACCGGGGAGCTGTTTTTT
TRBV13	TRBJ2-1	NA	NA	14	CASSPIGLPNEQFF	TGTGCCAGCAGCCCTATTGGACTCCCCAATGAGCAGTTCTTC
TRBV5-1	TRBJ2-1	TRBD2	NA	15	CASSSTSGRVNEQFF	TGCGCCAGCAGTTCGACTAGCGGGAGGGTTAATGAGCAGTTCTTC
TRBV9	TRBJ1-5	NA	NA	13	CASSSNGGQPQHF	TGTGCCAGCAGCTCAAACGGGGGTCAGCCCCAGCATTTT
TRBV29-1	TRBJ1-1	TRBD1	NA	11	CSVFGQGEAFF	TGCAGCGTTTTTGGACAGGGTGAAGCTTTCTTT
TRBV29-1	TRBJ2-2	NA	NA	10	CSVYTGELFF	TGCAGCGTCTACACCGGGGAGCTGTTTTTT
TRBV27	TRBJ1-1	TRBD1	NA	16	CASSLNRQGAGTEAFF	TGTGCCAGCAGTTTAAACCGACAGGGGGCGGGCACTGAAGCTTTCTTT
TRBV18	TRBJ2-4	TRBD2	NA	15	CASSPSRGGKNIQYF	TGTGCCAGCTCACCATCGCGGGGGGGCAAAAACATTCAGTACTTC
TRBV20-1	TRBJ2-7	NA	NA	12	CSARWATYEQYF	TGCAGTGCTAGATGGGCCACCTACGAGCAGTACTTC
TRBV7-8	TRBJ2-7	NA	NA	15	CASSLEGGRMNEQYF	TGTGCCAGCAGCCTAGAGGGAGGAAGGATGAACGAGCAGTACTTC
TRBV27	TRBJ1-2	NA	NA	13	CASSLSGGVGYTF	TGTGCCAGCAGTTTATCCGGGGGTGTAGGCTACACCTTC
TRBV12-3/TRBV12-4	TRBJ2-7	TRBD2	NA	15	CASSLRTSGTGEQYF	TGTGCCAGCAGTTTAAGGACTAGCGGGACGGGCGAGCAGTACTTC
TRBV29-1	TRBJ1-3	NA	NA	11	CSVGSGNTIYF	TGCAGCGTTGGCTCTGGAAACACCATATATTTT
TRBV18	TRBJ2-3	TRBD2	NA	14	CASQIAGGTDTQYF	TGTGCCAGCCAAATAGCGGGAGGAACAGATACGCAGTATTTT
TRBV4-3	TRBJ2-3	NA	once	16	CASSQGVWPSTDTQYF	TGCGCCAGCAGCCAAGGGGTCTGGCCTAGCACAGATACGCAGTATTTT
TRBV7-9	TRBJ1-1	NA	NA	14	CASSPTSVNTEAFF	TGTGCCAGCAGCCCGACCTCCGTGAACACTGAAGCTTTCTTT
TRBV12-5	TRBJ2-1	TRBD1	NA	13	CASGVDRGNEQFF	TGTGCTAGTGGCGTGGACAGGGGCAATGAGCAGTTCTTC
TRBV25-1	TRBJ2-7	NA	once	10	CASRGFEQYF	TGTGCCAGCAGAGGGTTCGAGCAGTACTTC
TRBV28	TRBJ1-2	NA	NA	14	CASSLPGEFYGYTF	TGTGCCAGCAGTTTACCGGGGGAATTCTATGGCTACACCTTC
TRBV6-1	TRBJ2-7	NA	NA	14	CASSEPGLAYEQYF	TGTGCCAGCAGTGAACCAGGGTTGGCCTACGAGCAGTACTTC
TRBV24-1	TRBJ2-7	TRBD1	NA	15	CATSDGQGQLYEQYF	TGTGCCACCAGTGATGGACAGGGCCAACTCTACGAGCAGTACTTC
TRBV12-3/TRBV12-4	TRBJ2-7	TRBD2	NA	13	CASTLAGAYEQYF	TGTGCCAGCACCCTAGCGGGAGCCTACGAGCAGTACTTC
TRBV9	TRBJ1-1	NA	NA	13	CASSAGGGTEAFF	TGTGCCAGCAGCGCTGGGGGGGGAACTGAAGCTTTCTTT
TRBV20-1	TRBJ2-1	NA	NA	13	CSARDNVRNEQFF	TGCAGTGCTAGAGATAATGTGAGGAATGAGCAGTTCTTC
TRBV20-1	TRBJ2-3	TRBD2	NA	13	CSASQVAGDTQYF	TGCAGTGCTAGTCAGGTAGCGGGAGATACGCAGTATTTT
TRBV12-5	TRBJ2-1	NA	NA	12	CASGFKYNEQFF	TGTGCTAGTGGTTTTAAATACAATGAGCAGTTCTTC
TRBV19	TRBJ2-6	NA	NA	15	CASSLRGSGANVLTF	TGTGCCAGTAGTCTTAGAGGCTCTGGGGCCAACGTCCTGACTTTC
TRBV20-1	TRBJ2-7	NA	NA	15	CSARDGLGQAYEQYF	TGCAGTGCTAGAGATGGGCTGGGGCAGGCCTACGAGCAGTACTTC
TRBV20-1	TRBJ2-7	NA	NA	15	CSARDWPNPGYEQYF	TGCAGTGCTAGAGATTGGCCTAATCCAGGGTACGAGCAGTACTTC
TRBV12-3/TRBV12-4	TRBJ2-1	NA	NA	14	CASSLKGSYNEQFF	TGTGCCAGCAGTTTAAAGGGTTCCTACAATGAGCAGTTCTTC
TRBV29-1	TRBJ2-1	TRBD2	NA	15	CSVFDSSGAYNEQFF	TGCAGCGTTTTCGATTCTAGCGGAGCCTACAATGAGCAGTTCTTC
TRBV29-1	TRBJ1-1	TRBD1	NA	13	CSVGQGLNTEAFF	TGCAGCGTGGGACAGGGGTTGAACACTGAAGCTTTCTTT
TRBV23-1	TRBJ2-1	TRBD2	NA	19	CASSQDCSGRALSYNEQFF	TGCGCCAGCAGTCAGGACTGTAGCGGGAGGGCCCTATCCTACAATGAGCAGTTCTTC
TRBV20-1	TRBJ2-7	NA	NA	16	CSARDTGVVSAYEQYF	TGCAGTGCTAGAGATACGGGGGTGGTGTCGGCCTACGAGCAGTACTTC
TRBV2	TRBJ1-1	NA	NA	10	CASRGAEAFF	TGTGCCAGCAGGGGGGCTGAAGCTTTCTTT
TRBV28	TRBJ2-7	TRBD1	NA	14	CASSPGQGVYEQYF	TGTGCCAGCAGCCCGGGACAGGGAGTGTACGAGCAGTACTTC
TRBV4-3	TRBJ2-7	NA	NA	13	CASSQEYGLEQYF	TGCGCCAGCAGCCAAGAATACGGGCTCGAGCAGTACTTC
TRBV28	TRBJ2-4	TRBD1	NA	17	CASSLRVRGLPKNIQYF	TGTGCCAGCAGTTTACGGGTCAGGGGGCTTCCCAAAAACATTCAGTACTTC
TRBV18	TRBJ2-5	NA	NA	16	CASSPPGNPGIETQYF	TGTGCCAGCTCACCACCCGGGAATCCAGGGATAGAGACCCAGTACTTC
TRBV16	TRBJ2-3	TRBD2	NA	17	CASSQSPGAGVAGTQYF	TGTGCCAGCAGCCAATCTCCTGGGGCGGGAGTGGCAGGTACGCAGTATTTT
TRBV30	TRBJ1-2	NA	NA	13	CAWSPGGNYGYTF	TGTGCCTGGAGTCCCGGCGGGAACTATGGCTACACCTTC
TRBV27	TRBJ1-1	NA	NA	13	CASSSPTVTEAFF	TGTGCCAGCAGTTCTCCGACAGTTACTGAAGCTTTCTTT
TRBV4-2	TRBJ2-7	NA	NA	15	CASSYEGGGAYEQYF	TGTGCCAGCAGCTACGAAGGAGGGGGCGCGTACGAGCAGTACTTC
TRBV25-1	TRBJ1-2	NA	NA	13	CASSEVANYGYTF	TGTGCCAGCAGTGAAGTGGCTAACTATGGCTACACCTTC
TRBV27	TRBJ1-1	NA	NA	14	CASSLIVPGTEAFF	TGTGCCAGCAGTTTGATCGTGCCGGGCACTGAAGCTTTCTTT
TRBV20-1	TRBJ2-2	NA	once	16	CSARDWGKSNTGELFF	TGCAGTGCTAGAGATTGGGGCAAGTCGAACACCGGGGAGCTGTTTTTT
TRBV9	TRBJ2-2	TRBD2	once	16	CASTGLAGGSTGELFF	TGTGCCAGCACCGGACTAGCGGGAGGGAGCACCGGGGAGCTGTTTTTT
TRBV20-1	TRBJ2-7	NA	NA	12	CSAREGFYEQYF	TGCAGTGCCAGAGAGGGCTTCTACGAGCAGTACTTC
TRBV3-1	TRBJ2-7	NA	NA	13	CASSHSDSYEQYF	TGTGCCAGCAGCCACTCCGACTCCTACGAGCAGTACTTC